This T cell receptor beta chain was sequenced for a study of blood T cell repertoires in COVID-19. At the level of the study: Samples of COVID-19 (acute and convalescent) were obtained from the United States, Italy and Spain. PBMCs, B-cell-depleted T cells, or T cells were the source of the cDNA or gDNA that made up the material.

Before being deemed recovered, Cohort 3 donors had two negative PCRs, clearance, or symptom resolution. The assay was immunoSEQ multiplex PCR, and TCRdb's table has in-frame clones only and misses some. Of a few hundred thousand clones listed, 84% were seen once; the top ten hold around 3.6%. Germline CDR1 is SQVTM and CDR2 is ANQGSEA. This CDR3 region has 12 residues. The ends were cut back, 6 bases at V and 4 bases at J, with 12 bases in the middle. V is TRBV29-1 and J is TRBJ1-2; TRBD1 is a possible D gene (6 bases). This TCR was recovered from a man aged 45-65 years who had recovered from COVID-19. The material sequenced was PBMCs or T cells enriched from blood (not recorded which). The CDR3 spells CSVETGSYGYTF. The DNA of the CDR3 is TGCAGCGTGGAAACAGGGAGCTATGGCTACACCTTC.